This TCR beta chain is from a study of T cell repertoires in cytomegalovirus infection. Study-level information: Recently described HLA-C-restricted plus well-studied HLA-B-restricted CMV epitopes were used. In public TCR beta signatures, there were indications of both CMV infection and matching HLA type.

CDR3 length: 15 amino acids. Germline CDR1 reads SGHTA; CDR2 reads FQGNSA. V gave up 5 bases and J gave up 2 bases; unmatched junction bases: 5. This clonotype was observed many times. Its antigen is as yet unknown. TCRdb re-derived calls from the reads in MiXCR, one entry per CDR3 protein. The repertoire has around 900,000 distinct CDR3 sequences, 31% of them found once; the top ten carry around 15%. Study-wide points: The ex vivo response was dominated by HLA-C-restricted CMV-specific TCR beta clonotypes.

The source material was cultured CD8+ T cells from PBMCs, sampled from culture after CMV antigen stimulation. This receptor was taken from a human donor in good health (CMV status not recorded). Some clones in this sample may be carry-over from other donors' samples. V is TRBV7-2 and J is TRBJ1-3; 8 nucleotides line up with TRBD1. The CDR3 reads CASSQSRGPGNTIYF. CDR3 DNA: TGTGCCAGCAGCCAGAGCAGGGGGCCTGGAAACACCATATATTTT.